Each of the 23 T cell receptor beta chains below was sequenced from the same sample in a study of blood T cell repertoires in COVID-19. Profiled with immunoSEQ multiplex PCR; TCRdb holds only in-frame clones, not every one. The sample lists some 260,000 clones, about 89% seen once, with approximately 9% in the top ten. Sequencing used PBMCs or T cells enriched from blood (not recorded which). The receptors here all came from a man in his forties or fifties who had recovered from COVID-19.

V is TRBV9 and J is TRBJ2-7; 8 bases are a match to TRBD1. The length of the CDR3 is 16 residues. Germline V gene sequence: CDR1 SGDLS, CDR2 YYNGEE. V was clipped by 0 bases and J by 5 bases; unmatched bases: 10. The chain's CDR3 is CASSVGMAAGGHEQYF. CDR3 nucleotides: TGTGCCAGCAGCGTAGGCATGGCGGCAGGGGGCCACGAGCAGTACTTC.

This rearrangement joins TRBV6-6 to TRBJ2-1, with 9 bases matching TRBD1. The trim removed 5 bases at V and 5 bases at J, leaving 7 bases unmatched. Germline CDR1 MNHNY, CDR2 SVGAGI (reference sequence). The CDR3 loop spans 15 amino acids. In nucleotides, the CDR3 is TGTGCCAGCAGTCCACCGGGACAGGGTAACAATGAGCAGTTCTTC. Protein sequence: CASSPPGQGNNEQFF.

The rearrangement links TRBV2 to TRBJ2-7; 8 positions agree with TRBD1. Per germline, CDR1 SNHLY and CDR2 FYNNEI. This CDR3 is built from 14 residues. V lost 4 bases to trimming and J lost 4 bases; unmatched junction nucleotides: 6. The CDR3 DNA sequence: TGTGCCAGCAGTGGGACAGGGCGGAGGTACGAGCAGTACTTC. As protein: CASSGTGRRYEQYF.

The chain employs TRBV6-6 and TRBJ1-1, with D perhaps matching TRBD1 (6 bases). This CDR3 is 14 amino acids long. Deletions cut 6 bases from V and 1 base from J, with 12 bases between. Germline V gene sequence: CDR1 MNHNY, CDR2 SVGAGI (reference sequence). The DNA of the CDR3 is TGTGCCAGCAGACCGGGACATACGAACACTGAAGCTTTCTTT. Amino acid sequence: CASRPGHTNTEAFF.

The CDR3 spells CASSYVGEQETQYF. As DNA, the CDR3 is TGTGCCAGCAGTTACGTCGGGGAACAAGAGACCCAGTACTTC. V gene TRBV6-2 or TRBV6-3 combines with J gene TRBJ2-5; D might be TRBD2 (5 bases). V was shortened by 2 bases and J by 2 bases, with 9 bases between the two germline ends. CDR3 size: 14 residues. Germline CDR1 and CDR2: MNHEY and SVGEGT.

This chain joins TRBV2 and TRBJ2-2; tentative D call: TRBD2 (6 bases). V was pared by 5 bases and J by 2 bases, with 12 bases between. Germline-derived CDR1 and CDR2 are SNHLY and FYNNEI. The CDR3 sequence is 15 residues long. This CDR3 is CASSSKGTNTGELFF. CDR3 DNA sequence: TGTGCCAGCAGTAGTAAGGGGACTAACACCGGGGAGCTGTTTTTT.

The V call is TRBV5-5, the J call TRBJ2-7, with a weak D call TRBD1 (6 bases). Germline CDR1 is SGHKS and CDR2 is YYEKEE (reference sequence). CDR3 length: 16 amino acids. Trimming cost V 4 bases and J 4 bases, with 21 bases left between them. The DNA of the CDR3 is TGTGCCAGCAGCCACCCGAGGGGGACGGTCGCTTACGAGCAGTACTTC. Translation: CASSHPRGTVAYEQYF.

The rearrangement joins TRBV7-2 to TRBJ2-3; no clear D. CDR1 is SGHTA, CDR2 FQGNSA, per germline. Trimming stripped 3 bases from V and 0 bases from J, with 7 bases between. The CDR3 loop spans 14 amino acids. Here the CDR3 reads CASSLTPSTDTQYF. CDR3 bases: TGTGCCAGCAGCTTGACACCTAGCACAGATACGCAGTATTTT.

The DNA for the CDR3 is TGTGCCAGCAGCTTAGAGGACAGGTACCAAGAGACCCAGTACTTC. Its translation: CASSLEDRYQETQYF. The chain uses TRBV5-4 and TRBJ2-5; 7 nucleotides match TRBD1. V lost 2 bases and J lost 0; bases outside the gene matches: 4. This CDR3 region has 15 residues. Germline lookup yields CDR1 SGHNT and CDR2 YYREEE (reference sequence). The full variable domain, completed using reference TRBV5-4 and TRBJ2-5, is ETGVTQSPTHLIKTRGQQVTLRCSSQSGHNTVSWYQQALGQGPQFIFQYYREEENGRGNFPPRFSGLQFPNYSSELNVNALELDDSALYLCASSLEDRYQETQYFGPGTRLLVL.

V and J are TRBV29-1 and TRBJ2-7, with TRBD1 matching 7 bases. Germline assignment: CDR1 SQVTM and CDR2 ANQGSEA. The CDR3 consists of 13 residues. V lost 3 bases and J lost 3; bases outside the gene matches: 5. The DNA of the CDR3 is TGCAGCGTTGAGGGGACAGCAAACTACGAGCAGTACTTC. Translated: CSVEGTANYEQYF.

The rearrangement links TRBV2 to TRBJ2-7, with D possibly matching TRBD1 (5 bases). The CDR3 spans 13 residues. Deletions cut 4 bases from V and 6 bases from J, with 13 bases between. The V gene's germline CDR1 is SNHLY and CDR2 FYNNEI. CDR3 sequence reads: CASSVGRDSEQYF. The CDR3 DNA sequence: TGTGCCAGCAGTGTTGGCAGGGATAGCGAGCAGTACTTC.

This clone has a count of ten or more. The chain couples TRBV4-3 to TRBJ1-3; 8 bases fit TRBD1. This CDR3 contains 16 residues. Germline CDR1 is LGHNA and CDR2 is YSLEER. J gave up 1 base and V 0 bases, and 2 bases lay outside the gene matches. The CDR3, as DNA: TGCGCCAGCAGCCAAGAGCACAGGGGGTCTGGAAACACCATATATTTT. Protein sequence: CASSQEHRGSGNTIYF.

J is TRBJ2-3 and V is TRBV18, with D possibly being TRBD2 (6 bases). V gave up 5 bases and J gave up 1 base, with 19 bases separating them. The CDR3 extends over 17 amino acids. Germline V gene lookup returns CDR1 KGHSH and CDR2 LQKENI. CDR3 DNA: TGTGCCAGCTCATCGGGAAATCTAGCGTCCGGCACAGATACGCAGTATTTT. Amino acid sequence: CASSSGNLASGTDTQYF.

The V and J genes are TRBV3-1 (or the pseudogene TRBV3-2) and TRBJ2-3; TRBD2 agrees at 9 bases. Germline V gene lookup returns CDR1 LGHDT and CDR2 YNNKEL (reference sequence). V gave up 4 bases and J gave up 2 bases; unmatched junction bases: 7. There are 16 residues in the CDR3. CDR3 protein: CASSPSLAGPTDTQYF. The CDR3 bases are TGTGCCAGCAGCCCCTCACTAGCGGGCCCCACAGATACGCAGTATTTT.

V gene TRBV6-1 combines with J gene TRBJ1-2; perhaps TRBD1 as D (6 bases). The CDR3 extends over 14 amino acids. Germline V gene lookup returns CDR1 MNHNS and CDR2 SASEGT. V shed 2 bases and J shed 2 bases, with 9 bases lying between them. CDR3 in amino acids: CASSESRGNYGYTF. CDR3 nucleotide sequence: TGTGCCAGCAGTGAATCTAGGGGGAACTATGGCTACACCTTC.

This chain joins TRBV12-3 or TRBV12-4 and TRBJ2-7, with 10 bases that match TRBD1. Trimming removed 2 bases from V and 10 bases from J; junction bases left unmatched: 5. CDR3 size: 13 residues. CDR3 sequence: CASSLRDRGQQYF. DNA of the CDR3: TGTGCCAGCAGTTTAAGGGACAGGGGACAACAGTACTTC.

The CDR3 region has the DNA TGTGCCAGCAGCTCCCGGGGGGCTAAGACTAGCGGGAGTCCCTCACGCTACGAGCAGTACTTC. Translating it yields CASSSRGAKTSGSPSRYEQYF. The chain combines TRBV7-6 with TRBJ2-7; 12 nucleotides align to TRBD2. The CDR3 is made up of 21 amino acids. J was trimmed by 3 bases and V by 4 bases; bases with no gene match: 22. CDR1 is SGHVS, CDR2 FNYEAQ, per germline. Together with reference TRBV7-6 and TRBJ2-7, the CDR3 gives the full variable domain: GAGVSQSPRYKVTKRGQDVALRCDPISGHVSLYWYRQALGQGPEFLTYFNYEAQQDKSGLPNDRFSAERPEGSISTLTIQRTEQRDSAMYRCASSSRGAKTSGSPSRYEQYFGPGTRLTVT.

This chain links TRBV18 with TRBJ2-1; 8 bases match TRBD2. The CDR3 totals 17 residues. Germline CDR1 and CDR2: KGHSH and LQKENI. V shed 6 bases, J shed 1 base, and the junction held 11 bases outside the gene matches. CDR3 protein: CASSQSGSGDSYNEQFF. Written as DNA, the CDR3 is TGTGCCAGCTCGCAAAGTGGTAGCGGGGATTCCTACAATGAGCAGTTCTTC. Drawing the rest from reference TRBV18 and TRBJ2-1, the complete variable domain is NAGVMQNPRHLVRRRGQEARLRCSPMKGHSHVYWYRQLPEEGLKFMVYLQKENIIDESGMPKERFSAEFPKEGPSILRIQQVVRGDSAAYFCASSQSGSGDSYNEQFFGPGTRLTVL.

This chain links TRBV11-2 with TRBJ1-1; possible D gene TRBD1, 6 bases. CDR1 and CDR2 (germline): SGHAT, FQNNGV. Trimming took 4 bases from V and 5 from J, leaving 17 bases between them. This CDR3 is built from 15 residues. The CDR3 reads CASSSSPGAGTEAFF. The CDR3, as DNA: TGTGCCAGCAGCTCCAGTCCAGGGGCTGGAACTGAAGCTTTCTTT.

The chain employs TRBV6-6 and TRBJ1-6, with unresolved D. This CDR3 has 14 amino acids. Trimming took 3 bases from V and 8 from J, leaving 11 bases between them. Germline CDR1 reads MNHNY; CDR2 reads SVGAGI (reference sequence). This chain's CDR3 is CASSYPQRDSPLHF. Here the CDR3 DNA reads TGTGCCAGCAGTTATCCTCAGCGGGATTCACCCCTCCACTTT.

The chain links TRBV27 to TRBJ1-2; 10 nucleotides match TRBD1. Germline V gene lookup returns CDR1 MNHEY and CDR2 SMNVEV (reference sequence). V was clipped by 4 bases and J by 13 bases; unmatched bases: 3. The CDR3 totals 11 residues. CDR3 loop: CASSSGTGVTF. The CDR3, as DNA: TGTGCCAGCAGTTCAGGGACAGGGGTCACCTTC.

This chain joins TRBV9 and TRBJ1-4; tentatively, D is TRBD1 (5 bases). The V gene's germline CDR1 is SGDLS and CDR2 YYNGEE. This CDR3 comprises 21 residues. Trimming took 3 bases from V and 2 from J, leaving 29 bases between them. The CDR3 loop reads CASSALPGLNNYGTTNEKLFF. CDR3 DNA sequence: TGTGCCAGCAGCGCATTACCGGGACTGAACAACTATGGTACTACTAATGAAAAACTGTTTTTT. Together with reference TRBV9 and TRBJ1-4, the CDR3 gives the full variable domain: DSGVTQTPKHLITATGQRVTLRCSPRSGDLSVYWYQQSLDQGLQFLIQYYNGEERAKGNILERFSAQQFPDLHSELNLSSLELGDSALYFCASSALPGLNNYGTTNEKLFFGSGTQLSVL.

V usage is TRBV18 and J usage is TRBJ2-5, with TRBD1 matching over 7 bases. The junction had 6 bases not matched to a gene; V was cut back by 3 bases and J by 2 bases. CDR3 length: 15 amino acids. CDR1 is KGHSH and CDR2 is LQKENI in the germline V gene. Written as DNA, the CDR3 is TGTGCCAGCTCACCTTTGACAGGGTCGCAAGAGACCCAGTACTTC. Its protein product is CASSPLTGSQETQYF.